Detailed here is one T cell receptor beta chain. The source of the sample is a study of shared clonotypes between healthy human individuals. The CDR3 runs 14 residues. Per germline, CDR1 MDHEN and CDR2 SYDVKM. V shed 2 bases and J 10 bases; nucleotides not matched to a gene: 7. Genomic DNA from each subset was divided evenly over several immunoSEQ plates. Using immunoSEQ multiplex PCR, the repertoire was profiled, and TCRdb retains in-frame clones only, with some absent. There are over 300,000 clones in the sample; 87% occur only once, and around 15% lies in the top ten. The receptor's source is a man aged 18 to 29 in good health. The chain combines TRBV28 with TRBJ1-4; 7 bases align to TRBD1. The sample comprised memory CD8+ T cells sorted from blood. Subset indicated: CD45RO+ cells pooled with CCR7-negative TemRA cells. For the CDR3, the DNA is TGTGCCAGCAGTTTAGTCCAGGGGGTAGGAAAACTGTTTTTT. Translated, it gives CASSLVQGVGKLFF. The full variable domain, its missing parts supplied by reference TRBV28 and TRBJ1-4, is DVKVTQSSRYLVKRTGEKVFLECVQDMDHENMFWYRQDPGLGLRLIYFSYDVKMKEKGDIPEGYSVSREKKERFSLILESASTNQTSMYLCASSLVQGVGKLFFGSGTQLSVL.